A single sample gave rise to the 29 T cell receptor beta chains below, sequenced in a study of blood T cell repertoires in COVID-19. Sequencing used immunoSEQ multiplex PCR; TCRdb keeps in-frame clones, though not all of them. This table has 150,000 or so clones, about 89% appearing once. The sample consisted of peripheral blood. Receptor source: a man aged 55 to 70 with COVID-19, enrolled during active disease.

V usage is TRBV27 and J usage is TRBJ1-5, with 8 bases matching TRBD1. The germline V gene encodes CDR1 MNHEY and CDR2 SMNVEV (reference sequence). After removal of 0 bases from V and 4 bases from J, the junction contained 11 bases not matched to a gene. The CDR3 is made up of 18 amino acids. In DNA, the CDR3 is TGTGCCAGCAGTTTATCGGTCCAGGGGGCCACGTTTAATCAGCCCCAGCATTTT. Its protein is CASSLSVQGATFNQPQHF.

This clone was counted once. The gene calls are TRBV5-1 and TRBJ2-7, with 9 bases identical to TRBD1. This CDR3 spans 16 amino acids. Unmatched junction bases numbered 10, after V lost 4 bases and J lost 2 bases. Germline values: CDR1 SGHRS, CDR2 YFSETQ. The CDR3 region is CASSPRTGDPTYEQYF. CDR3 coding DNA: TGCGCCAGCAGCCCCCGGACAGGGGACCCTACCTACGAGCAGTACTTC.

This rearrangement joins TRBV4-2 to TRBJ2-3, with D tentatively TRBD2 (6 bases). Germline lookup yields CDR1 LGHNA and CDR2 YNFKEQ. The V end lost 4 bases, the J end lost 1 base, and 18 bases lay between the germline ends. This CDR3 is 17 amino acids long. This chain's CDR3 is CASSPPRGSGGTDTQYF. The CDR3 DNA is TGTGCCAGCAGCCCTCCGCGTGGTAGCGGAGGCACAGATACGCAGTATTTT.

The chain couples TRBV19 to TRBJ1-6; D may be TRBD1 (6 bases). Germline CDR1 LNHDA, CDR2 SQIVND (reference sequence). The CDR3 consists of 14 residues. V lost 1 base and J 7 bases, leaving 8 bases between the germline ends. The CDR3 loop is CASSIGQENSPLHF. The DNA of the CDR3 is TGTGCCAGTAGTATAGGACAGGAAAATTCACCCCTCCACTTT.

CDR3 DNA sequence: TGTGCCAGTAGTTTCTCGACAGGAAGTCCTTATTCACCCCTCCACTTT. Translated: CASSFSTGSPYSPLHF. This rearrangement joins TRBV19 to TRBJ1-6; perhaps TRBD1 as D (6 bases). The germline V gene has CDR1 LNHDA and CDR2 SQIVND (reference sequence). The CDR3 is 16 residues long. The ends were cut back, 5 bases at V and 8 bases at J, with 19 bases in the middle.

This chain uses TRBV18 with TRBJ2-5, with 7 bases fitting TRBD2. The length of the CDR3 is 15 residues. V shed 0 bases and J 0 bases; nucleotides not matched to a gene: 1. In germline, CDR1 is KGHSH, CDR2 LQKENI. CDR3 loop: CASSPPGGYQETQYF. In DNA, the CDR3 is TGTGCCAGCTCACCACCGGGAGGGTACCAAGAGACCCAGTACTTC.

The V call is TRBV2, the J call TRBJ1-2, with TRBD1 matching 10 bases. The CDR3 has 12 residues. After removal of 8 bases from V and 3 bases from J, the junction contained 0 bases not matched to a gene. The germline V gene has CDR1 SNHLY and CDR2 FYNNEI. The CDR3 DNA reads TGTGCCAGCGGACAGGGGGACTATGGCTACACCTTC. Translation: CASGQGDYGYTF.

The chain links TRBV7-9 to TRBJ1-2; possible D gene TRBD1, 6 bases. CDR1 SEHNR and CDR2 FQNEAQ come from the germline V gene (reference sequence). Between the trimmed V and J ends, which lost 1 base and 4 bases, there was a span of 13 bases. This CDR3 comprises 15 residues. The CDR3, as DNA: TGTGCCAGCAGCTTAGGACAGGCGTCCCTCTATGGCTACACCTTC. Protein: CASSLGQASLYGYTF.

The chain is built from TRBV6-5 and TRBJ1-2; no clear D gene. Trimming cost V 7 bases and J 11 bases, with 14 bases left between them. Germline V gives CDR1 MNHEY, CDR2 SVGAGI. The CDR3 sequence is 11 residues long. This CDR3 is CASTEGGSYTF. CDR3 in DNA: TGTGCCAGCACCGAGGGAGGATCTTACACCTTC.

The rearrangement uses TRBV11-3 and TRBJ1-1; D is undetermined. Germline values: CDR1 SGHNT, CDR2 YENEEA. CDR3 length equals 12 residues. With 3 bases removed from V and 7 bases from J, the gap between germline ends came to 9 bases. The CDR3 nucleotides read TGTGCCAGCAGCTTTTCCGGGAGTGAAGCTTTCTTT. Its translation is CASSFSGSEAFF.

This chain uses TRBV11-3 with TRBJ2-3; D is unresolved. The CDR3 consists of 11 residues. Per germline, CDR1 SGHNT and CDR2 YENEEA. The V end lost 4 bases, the J end lost 5 bases, and 4 bases lay between the germline ends. The CDR3 reads CASSSGDTQYF. The CDR3 region has the DNA TGTGCCAGCAGCTCCGGAGATACGCAGTATTTT.

The J gene is TRBJ2-7, the V gene TRBV28, with 7 bases identical to TRBD1. V gave up 7 bases and J gave up 0 bases; unmatched junction bases: 9. CDR3 size: 15 residues. Germline V gene sequence: CDR1 MDHEN, CDR2 SYDVKM. In DNA form, the CDR3 reads TGTGCCAGCACTCAGTCCGGACAGGCCTCCTACGAGCAGTACTTC. Its translation: CASTQSGQASYEQYF.

This chain uses TRBV6-5 with TRBJ2-2; D may be TRBD1 (5 bases). Germline V gives CDR1 MNHEY, CDR2 SVGAGI. The V end was cut by 2 bases, the J end by 16 bases, with 17 bases between. This CDR3 spans 13 amino acids. CDR3 nucleotide sequence: TGTGCCAGCAGTTACACAGGTCCCGAGAGCCAGTTTTTT. Translated, it gives CASSYTGPESQFF.

This rearrangement joins TRBV11-2 to TRBJ2-2, with 10 bases lining up with TRBD1. The CDR3 totals 14 residues. V gave up 5 bases and J gave up 5 bases; unmatched junction bases: 2. Germline V gives CDR1 SGHAT, CDR2 FQNNGV. Written as DNA, the CDR3 is TGTGCCAGCAGCCGGGACAGGGGAACCGGGGAGCTGTTTTTT. Translation: CASSRDRGTGELFF.

J is TRBJ1-3 and V is TRBV2; D is undetermined. This CDR3 has 13 amino acids. Trimming took 10 bases from V and 0 from J, leaving 10 bases between them. The germline CDR1 and CDR2 sequences are SNHLY and FYNNEI. This chain's CDR3 is CATPLGSGNTIYF. CDR3 nucleotides: TGTGCCACCCCTCTCGGCTCTGGAAACACCATATATTTT.

The chain employs TRBV6-4 and TRBJ1-2; TRBD1 matches 9 bases. Germline CDR1 reads MRHNA; CDR2 reads SNTAGT. V lost 4 bases and J lost 9; bases outside the gene matches: 6. CDR3 length: 13 amino acids. CDR3 region: CASSAGQGISYTF. The CDR3 bases are TGTGCCAGCAGTGCGGGACAGGGCATAAGCTACACCTTC.

The chain is built from TRBV11-3 and TRBJ1-1; a possible D gene is TRBD1 (5 bases). Germline V CDR1 and CDR2: SGHNT, YENEEA. This CDR3 contains 14 residues. V was pared by 1 base and J by 1 base, with 7 bases between. CDR3 coding DNA: TGTGCCAGCAGCTTAGGGACACGGAACACTGAAGCTTTCTTT. It codes for CASSLGTRNTEAFF.

The rearrangement uses TRBV27 and TRBJ1-6; 7 bases agree with TRBD1. The V gene end was trimmed by 4 bases and the J gene end by 6 bases; junction bases not matched to a gene: 0. CDR1 and CDR2 from the germline V gene are MNHEY and SMNVEV (reference sequence). This CDR3 comprises 13 residues. CDR3 amino acids: CASSYRGNSPLHF. CDR3 DNA: TGTGCCAGCAGTTACAGGGGTAATTCACCCCTCCACTTT.

This clone has just one count. The V call is TRBV9, the J call TRBJ1-1; TRBD1 might be the D (5 bases). The CDR3 runs 14 residues. Germline V CDR1 and CDR2: SGDLS, YYNGEE. Between the trimmed V and J ends, which lost 0 bases and 8 bases, there was a span of 14 bases. CDR3 in amino acids: CASSVGVGAIEAFF. Here the CDR3 DNA reads TGTGCCAGCAGCGTAGGGGTAGGGGCAATCGAAGCTTTCTTT.

The rearrangement uses TRBV12-3 or TRBV12-4 and TRBJ2-5, with 10 bases that match TRBD2. The V gene end was trimmed by 6 bases and the J gene end by 2 bases; junction bases not matched to a gene: 0. CDR3 size: 13 residues. CDR3 DNA sequence: TGTGCCAGCAGACTAGCGGGGCAAGAGACCCAGTACTTC. It yields the protein CASRLAGQETQYF.

This chain uses TRBV19 with TRBJ1-1; TRBD1 might be the D (5 bases). The CDR3 sequence is 15 residues long. Germline assignment: CDR1 LNHDA and CDR2 SQIVND (reference sequence). Trimming left V 3 bases short and J 4 bases short, with 15 bases between. Here the CDR3 DNA reads TGTGCCAGTAGTATCCCCGGACATTCCGGCACTGAAGCTTTCTTT. Its translation is CASSIPGHSGTEAFF.

This sequence joins TRBV15 and TRBJ1-2, with D possibly being TRBD1 (6 bases). This CDR3 spans 14 amino acids. Trimming took 0 bases from V and 6 from J, leaving 11 bases between them. Germline assignment: CDR1 LNHNV and CDR2 YYDKDF (reference sequence). Written as DNA, the CDR3 is TGTGCCACCAGCAGAGATCGCGGACAGCATGGCTACACCTTC. Its protein product is CATSRDRGQHGYTF. The variable domain in full, with the rest retrieved from reference TRBV15 and TRBJ1-2, is DAMVIQNPRYQVTQFGKPVTLSCSQTLNHNVMYWYQQKSSQAPKLLFHYYDKDFNNEADTPDNFQSRRPNTSFCFLDIRSPGLGDTAMYLCATSRDRGQHGYTFGSGTRLTVV.

The chain couples TRBV6-5 to TRBJ1-3; D perhaps matches TRBD1 (5 bases). The length of the CDR3 is 15 residues. The V end was cut by 10 bases, the J end by 0 bases, with 16 bases between. The germline V gene has CDR1 MNHEY and CDR2 SVGAGI. CDR3 bases: TGTGCCACCCTAAGAGTTCAGGGCTCTGGAAACACCATATATTTT. Its protein product is CATLRVQGSGNTIYF.

V and J are TRBV29-1 and TRBJ2-7; D perhaps matches TRBD2 (6 bases). Trimming took 2 bases from V and 3 from J, leaving 14 bases between them. The CDR3 totals 14 residues. CDR1 and CDR2 (germline): SQVTM, ANQGSEA. CDR3 residues: CSVETPGLSYEQYF. The CDR3 DNA sequence: TGCAGCGTTGAAACCCCGGGACTGAGCTACGAGCAGTACTTC.

The chain is built from TRBV5-4 and TRBJ1-1; D possibly corresponds to TRBD1 (5 bases). The CDR3 runs 15 residues. CDR1 is SGHNT, CDR2 YYREEE, per germline (reference sequence). The V end was cut by 3 bases, the J end by 4 bases, with 16 bases between. CDR3 amino acids: CASSSVHWGGTEAFF. The CDR3 bases are TGTGCCAGCAGCTCGGTTCATTGGGGGGGCACTGAAGCTTTCTTT. The whole variable domain, filled in from reference TRBV5-4 and TRBJ1-1, reads ETGVTQSPTHLIKTRGQQVTLRCSSQSGHNTVSWYQQALGQGPQFIFQYYREEENGRGNFPPRFSGLQFPNYSSELNVNALELDDSALYLCASSSVHWGGTEAFFGQGTRLTVV.

This rearrangement joins TRBV19 to TRBJ2-3, with TRBD2 as a possible D gene (6 bases). The germline V gene encodes CDR1 LNHDA and CDR2 SQIVND (reference sequence). V lost 11 bases and J 2 bases, leaving 14 bases between the germline ends. This CDR3 spans 13 amino acids. The CDR3 is CASGVGITDTQYF. The CDR3, as DNA: TGTGCCTCGGGGGTAGGTATCACAGATACGCAGTATTTT.

The V call is TRBV19, the J call TRBJ2-2, with D unresolved. There are 12 residues in the CDR3. Trimming cost V 4 bases and J 6 bases, with 6 bases left between them. CDR1 is LNHDA, CDR2 SQIVND, per germline (reference sequence). The CDR3 is CASSKTPGELFF. In DNA, the CDR3 is TGTGCCAGTAGTAAGACTCCCGGGGAGCTGTTTTTT.

This chain's CDR3 is CASSLFQGSQRAFF. In DNA, the CDR3 is TGCGCCAGCAGCTTGTTCCAGGGATCTCAGCGAGCTTTCTTT. The gene calls are TRBV5-1 and TRBJ1-1, with D maybe TRBD1 (5 bases). The CDR3 contains 14 residues. Germline V gene sequence: CDR1 SGHRS, CDR2 YFSETQ. V was shortened by 1 base and J by 10 bases, with 17 bases between the two germline ends.

V gene TRBV5-1 combines with J gene TRBJ1-2; D perhaps matches TRBD1 (6 bases). The germline CDR1 and CDR2 sequences are SGHRS and YFSETQ. There are 13 residues in the CDR3. The V end was cut by 3 bases, the J end by 3 bases, with 9 bases between. CDR3 nucleotide sequence: TGCGCCAGCAGCTCGGACAGTGACTATGGCTACACCTTC. As protein: CASSSDSDYGYTF.